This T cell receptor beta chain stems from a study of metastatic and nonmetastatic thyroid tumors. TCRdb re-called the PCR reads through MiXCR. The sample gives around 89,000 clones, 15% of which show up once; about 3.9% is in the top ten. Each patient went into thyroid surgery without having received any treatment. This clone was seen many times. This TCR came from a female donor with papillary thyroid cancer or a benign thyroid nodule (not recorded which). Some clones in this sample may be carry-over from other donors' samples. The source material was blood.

In DNA form, the CDR3 reads TGTGCCAGCAGTGAAGCGGGGCAAGAGACCCAGTACTTC. The encoded protein is CASSEAGQETQYF. The rearrangement links TRBV2 to TRBJ2-5; D is undetermined. There are 13 residues in the CDR3. Germline assignment: CDR1 SNHLY and CDR2 FYNNEI. V was shortened by 0 bases and J by 2 bases, with 4 bases between the two germline ends.